The T cell receptor (beta chain) described here comes from a study of identical twins. Study-level results: In monozygotic twins, models underestimated the sharing of out-of-frame TCR alpha.

The CDR3 is made up of 13 amino acids. Trimming pared 5 bases from V and 3 bases from J, leaving 9 bases between. CDR1 is SGHRS and CDR2 is YFSETQ in the germline V gene. This clonotype came up many times. Its matching antigen is unknown. After template switching added a universal primer site, the resulting cDNA carried unique molecular identifiers. Using its own MiXCR run on the 5' RACE reads, TCRdb lists one record per CDR3 protein. Of 500,000 to 700,000 distinct CDR3 sequences detected, about 7.6% appear once; the ten largest clones hold around 1.6%. The same data also went into a second study, on yellow fever vaccine responses in identical twins. That source adds: Reportedly, the T cell response mounted by twins to vaccine seemed partly convergent, partly personalized.

The sequenced sample consisted of PBMCs. V is TRBV5-1 and J is TRBJ1-5, with TRBD1 as a possible D gene (5 bases). The clonotype originates from a woman aged 18-35 years in good health. The CDR3 DNA sequence: TGCGCCAGCAGGAGGGGAGACAATCAGCCCCAGCATTTT. It translates to CASRRGDNQPQHF.